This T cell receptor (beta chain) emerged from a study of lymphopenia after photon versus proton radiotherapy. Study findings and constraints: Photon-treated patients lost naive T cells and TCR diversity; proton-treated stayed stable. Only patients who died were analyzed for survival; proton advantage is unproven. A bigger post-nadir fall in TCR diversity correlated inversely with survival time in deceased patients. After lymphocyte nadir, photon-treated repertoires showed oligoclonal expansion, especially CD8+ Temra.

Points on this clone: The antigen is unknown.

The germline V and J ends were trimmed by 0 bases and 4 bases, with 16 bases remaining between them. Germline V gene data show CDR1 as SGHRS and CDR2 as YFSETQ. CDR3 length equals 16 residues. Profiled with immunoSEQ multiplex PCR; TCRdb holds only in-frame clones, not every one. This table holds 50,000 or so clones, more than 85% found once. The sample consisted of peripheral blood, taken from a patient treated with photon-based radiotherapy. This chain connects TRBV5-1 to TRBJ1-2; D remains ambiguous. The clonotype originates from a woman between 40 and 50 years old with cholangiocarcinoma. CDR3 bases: TGCGCCAGCAGCTTGGATGGGATTAGAACGGGCTATGGCTACACCTTC. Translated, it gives CASSLDGIRTGYGYTF.